The T cell receptor (beta chain) under discussion was sequenced for a study of cytomegalovirus exposure and HLA in healthy donors. PCR was performed using 60 Vbeta and 13 Jbeta primers. The repertoire was sequenced with immunoSEQ multiplex PCR; TCRdb's copy has only in-frame clones and lacks some. The data show 180,000 or so clones, 75% to 85% seen once. Germline CDR1 is SGHNT and CDR2 is YYREEE (reference sequence). The junction had 4 bases not matched to a gene; V was cut back by 4 bases and J by 4 bases. CDR3 size: 15 residues. Of note for this clone: Its antigen is unidentified.

Study conclusions and caveats: In a later analysis, productive TCRs from donors in an Asian-associated ancestry cluster reportedly carried fewer N-insertions than the cohort mean.

The sequenced sample was PBMCs. This receptor was obtained from a man aged 18 to 29 in good health and CMV-seronegative. The chain is built from TRBV5-4 and TRBJ2-2; 10 bases are shared with TRBD1. The CDR3 region has the DNA TGTGCCAGCAGCGCGGGACAGGGGACCACCGGGGAGCTGTTTTTT. Protein: CASSAGQGTTGELFF.